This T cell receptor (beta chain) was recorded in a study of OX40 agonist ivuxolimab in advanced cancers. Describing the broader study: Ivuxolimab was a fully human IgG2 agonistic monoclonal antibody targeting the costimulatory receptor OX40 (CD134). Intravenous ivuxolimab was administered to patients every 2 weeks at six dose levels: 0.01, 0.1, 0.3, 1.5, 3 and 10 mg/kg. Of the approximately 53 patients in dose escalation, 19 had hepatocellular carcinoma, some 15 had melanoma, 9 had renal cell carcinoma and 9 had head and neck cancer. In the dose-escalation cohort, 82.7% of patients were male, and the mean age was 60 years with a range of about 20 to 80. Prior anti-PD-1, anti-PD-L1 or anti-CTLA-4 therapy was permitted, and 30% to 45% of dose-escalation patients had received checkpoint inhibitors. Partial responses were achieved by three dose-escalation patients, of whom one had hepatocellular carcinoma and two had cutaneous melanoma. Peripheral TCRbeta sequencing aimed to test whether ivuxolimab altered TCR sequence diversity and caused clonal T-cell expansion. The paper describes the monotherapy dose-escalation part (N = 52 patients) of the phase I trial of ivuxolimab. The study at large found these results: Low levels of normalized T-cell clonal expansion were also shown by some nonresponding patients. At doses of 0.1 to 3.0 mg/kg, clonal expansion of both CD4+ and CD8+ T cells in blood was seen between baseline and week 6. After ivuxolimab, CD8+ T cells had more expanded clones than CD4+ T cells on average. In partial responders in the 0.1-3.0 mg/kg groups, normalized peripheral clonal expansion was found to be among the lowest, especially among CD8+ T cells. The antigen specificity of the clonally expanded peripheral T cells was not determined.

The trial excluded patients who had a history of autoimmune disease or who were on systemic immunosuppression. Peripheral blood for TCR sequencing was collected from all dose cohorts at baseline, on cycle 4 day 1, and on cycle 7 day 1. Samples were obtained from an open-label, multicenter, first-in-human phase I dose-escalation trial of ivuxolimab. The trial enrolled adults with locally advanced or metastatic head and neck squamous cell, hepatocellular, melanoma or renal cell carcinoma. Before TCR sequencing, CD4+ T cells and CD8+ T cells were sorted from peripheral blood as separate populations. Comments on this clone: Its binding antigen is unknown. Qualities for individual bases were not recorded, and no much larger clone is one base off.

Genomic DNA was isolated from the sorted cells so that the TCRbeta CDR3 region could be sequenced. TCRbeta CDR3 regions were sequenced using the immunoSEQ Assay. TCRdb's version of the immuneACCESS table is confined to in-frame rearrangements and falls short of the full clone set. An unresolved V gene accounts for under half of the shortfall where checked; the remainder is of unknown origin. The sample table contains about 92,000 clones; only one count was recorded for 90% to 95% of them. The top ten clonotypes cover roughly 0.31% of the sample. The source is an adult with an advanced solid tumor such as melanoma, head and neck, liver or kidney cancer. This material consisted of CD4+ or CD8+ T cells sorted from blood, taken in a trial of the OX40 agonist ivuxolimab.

The CDR3 region: CASSLDRAGNQPQHF. Read as DNA, the sequence is TGTGCCAGCAGCCTAGACAGGGCCGGCAATCAGCCCCAGCATTTT. The receptor chain draws on TRBV7-2 and TRBJ1-5; the junction holds 7 bases that match TRBD1. CDR1 and CDR2, looked up from the germline V gene, are SGHTA and FQGNSA. The CDR3 has 15 amino acids, counting the end cysteine and phenylalanine. The kept DNA is CDR3 alone, 45 bases in frame from the first base. From V the trimming removes 5 bases and from J it removes 2 bases, while the gene matches leave 6 bases of the junction unaccounted for.